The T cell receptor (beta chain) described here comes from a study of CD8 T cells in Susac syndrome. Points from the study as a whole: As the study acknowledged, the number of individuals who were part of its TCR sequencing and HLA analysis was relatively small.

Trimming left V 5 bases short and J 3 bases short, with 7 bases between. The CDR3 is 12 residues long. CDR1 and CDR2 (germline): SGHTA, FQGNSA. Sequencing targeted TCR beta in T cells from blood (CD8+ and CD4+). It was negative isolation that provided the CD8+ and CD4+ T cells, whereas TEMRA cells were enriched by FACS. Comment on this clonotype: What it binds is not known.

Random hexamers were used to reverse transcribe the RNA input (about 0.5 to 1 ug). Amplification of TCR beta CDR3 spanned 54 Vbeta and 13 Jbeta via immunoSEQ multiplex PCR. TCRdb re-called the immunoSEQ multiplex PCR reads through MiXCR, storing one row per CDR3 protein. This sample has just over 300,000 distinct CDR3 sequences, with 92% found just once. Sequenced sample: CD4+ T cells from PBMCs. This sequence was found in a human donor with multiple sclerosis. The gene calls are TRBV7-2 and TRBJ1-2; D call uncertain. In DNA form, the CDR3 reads TGTGCCAGCAGCCAGGTCGACTATGGCTACACCTTC. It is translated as CASSQVDYGYTF.